The 13 T cell receptor beta chains below were found in one sample sequenced in a study of tumor and adjacent non-tumor tissue in lung cancer. The library came from three nested PCR rounds adapted from ARM-PCR protocols. TCRdb re-called the multiplex PCR reads through MiXCR, storing one row per CDR3 protein. Among around 76,000 distinct CDR3 sequences listed, about 80% were seen once. RNA was extracted from bulk tissue without any cell sorting. Distant lung tissue was collected more than 3 cm away from the tumor edge. Material for sequencing was distant non-tumor lung tissue. These receptors were obtained from a man between 70 and 80 years old with non-small cell lung cancer.

Remarks on this clonotype: The junction differs from germline at one of its ends, possibly a read error. This chain connects TRBV6-2 or TRBV6-3 to TRBJ1-5; TRBD1 might be the D (5 bases). This CDR3 comprises 15 residues. Germline CDR1 is MNHEY and CDR2 is SVGEGT. CDR3: CTSTPGPQEGQPQHF. CDR3 in DNA: TGTACCAGCACCCCGGGGCCCCAAGAGGGTCAGCCGCAGCATTTT.

The CDR3 sequence is CASSPRRQGIRETQFF. CDR3 bases: TGTGCCAGCAGCCCCCGTAGACAGGGGATTCGGGAGACACAGTTCTTC. V is TRBV6-2 or TRBV6-3 and J is TRBJ2-5; 8 positions agree with TRBD1. TRBJ2-1 explains the end of the DNA better; the J call may be wrong. The germline CDR1 and CDR2 sequences are MNHEY and SVGEGT. The CDR3 length is 16 residues.

The chain employs TRBV20-1 and TRBJ2-3, with a possible D match to TRBD1 (5 bases). Germline-derived CDR1 and CDR2 are DFQATT and SNEGSKA (reference sequence). V dropped 4 bases and J dropped 2 bases, with 10 bases sitting between them. CDR3 size: 13 residues. The CDR3 region has the DNA TGCAGTGCTACAGGGTTGGACACAGATACGCAGTATTTT. Translating gives CSATGLDTDTQYF.

Points on this clonotype: The CDR3 does not end in the conserved phenylalanine or tryptophan, so this is likely a read error. The DNA is left out, because the CDR3 cannot be placed on it with certainty; the CDR3 is given as TCRdb lists it. The rearrangement uses TRBV12-3 or TRBV12-4 and TRBJ1-2. Termini included, the CDR3 measures 13 amino acids. CDR3 sequence: CASSFGPNYGYTL.

In regard to this clonotype: This may be a read error: a much more frequent sequence differs by one nucleotide. V is TRBV6-1 and J is TRBJ2-2; 8 bases line up with TRBD1. CDR3 size: 14 residues. Germline-derived CDR1 and CDR2 are MNHNS and SASEGT. V gave up 8 bases and J gave up 7 bases; unmatched junction bases: 9. The CDR3 DNA sequence: TGTGCCAGCGACAGGACAGGGAGTGACGGGGAGCTGTTTTTT. This codes for CASDRTGSDGELFF.

Turning to this clonotype: At one boundary the junction diverges from the germline segment, which might be a read error. The chain couples TRBV6-9 to TRBJ2-3; a weak D match, TRBD1 (5 bases). This CDR3 has 15 amino acids. CDR1 MNHGY and CDR2 SVAAGI come from the germline V gene. The CDR3 nucleotides read TGTGCCAGCATTTATTTGGGGCAACGTACAGATACGCAGTATTTT. It yields the protein CASIYLGQRTDTQYF.

As concerns this clonotype: Given the absence of the conserved phenylalanine or tryptophan at the CDR3 end, a read error is likely. This chain connects TRBV5-1 to TRBJ2-3; D is ambiguous. Germline V gene sequence: CDR1 SGHRS, CDR2 YFSETQ. The length of the CDR3 is 15 residues. V lost 4 bases to trimming and J lost 12 bases, with 24 bases between them. This chain's CDR3 is CASSPSPRLEGTQYY. In nucleotides, the CDR3 is TGCGCCAGCAGCCCGTCTCCCCGCTTGGAAGGTACCCAGTATTAT.

A remark on this clonotype: A read error may account for a junction end that differs from germline. The rearrangement uses TRBV11-3 and TRBJ2-2; D is ambiguous. The CDR3 has 15 amino acids. CDR1 and CDR2 (germline): SGHNT, YENEEA. In nucleotides, the CDR3 is TGTGCCAGCAGCTCAATTCCGGCAATCACCAGGGAGCTGTTTTTT. Translating it yields CASSSIPAITRELFF.

Remarks on this clonotype: A read error may account for a junction end that differs from germline. The chain links TRBV11-1 to TRBJ1-1; D unresolved. Germline values: CDR1 SGHAT, CDR2 FQDESV (reference sequence). The CDR3 spans 12 residues. CDR3 residues: CARSSVGPEAFF. The DNA for the CDR3 is TGTGCCAGAAGCTCGGTCGGACCGGAAGCTTTCTTT.

This clonotype showed up just a few times. The germline gene is not matched at one end of the junction; a read error may be the cause. V and J are TRBV12-3 or TRBV12-4 and TRBJ2-5; D is undetermined. The CDR3 is 12 residues long. CDR3 DNA sequence: TGTGACAGCAGAGAAGGTGGAGAGACACAGTACTTC. This encodes CDSREGGETQYF.

J is TRBJ2-3 and V is TRBV5-1; D perhaps matches TRBD1 (5 bases). Germline V CDR1 and CDR2: SGHRS, YFSETQ. The CDR3 runs 16 residues. V lost 0 bases and J 8 bases, leaving 19 bases between the germline ends. The CDR3 DNA reads as TGCGCCAGCAGCTTGGGCACAGGCCTTGGCGTAGGTACGCAGTATTTT. Its translation is CASSLGTGLGVGTQYF.

The V and J genes are TRBV20-1 and TRBJ2-7; 7 bases line up with TRBD2. Germline trimming cut 5 bases from V and 1 base from J; bases unmatched to any gene: 8. Germline assignment: CDR1 DFQATT and CDR2 SNEGSKA (reference sequence). There are 14 residues in the CDR3. This CDR3 reads CSAEGGFSSYEQYF. CDR3 sequence (DNA): TGCAGTGCTGAGGGAGGGTTTAGTTCCTACGAGCAGTACTTC.

As for this clonotype: A much larger clone lies a single base off, so this may be a read error. The chain links TRBV28 to TRBJ2-5; D possibly corresponds to TRBD1 (5 bases). Germline loops: CDR1 MDHEN, CDR2 SYDVKM. V lost 3 bases and J 5 bases, leaving 13 bases between the germline ends. The CDR3 is made up of 14 amino acids. CDR3 sequence: CASSLSGFSETQYF. The CDR3 nucleotides are TGTGCCAGCAGTTTGTCAGGGTTCAGCGAGACCCAGTACTTC. Based on the CDR3 plus reference TRBV28 and TRBJ2-5, the full variable domain is DVKVTQSSRYLVKRTGEKVFLECVQDMDHENMFWYRQDPGLGLRLIYFSYDVKMKEKGDIPEGYSVSREKKERFSLILESASTNQTSMYLCASSLSGFSETQYFGPGTRLLVL.